This TCR beta chain was observed in a study of CD8 T cells in Susac syndrome. General study results and limits: It was acknowledged in the study that the number of individuals who were included in its TCR sequencing and HLA analysis was relatively small.

Bulk CD8+ and CD4+ cells came from magnetic negative isolation; CD8+ TEMRA by FACS. Random hexamers were used to reverse transcribe an amount of about 0.5 to 1 ug RNA. The TCR beta CDR3 was amplified by immunoSEQ multiplex PCR across 54 Vbeta, 13 Jbeta. Each CDR3 protein gets one entry after TCRdb re-called the immunoSEQ multiplex PCR reads with MiXCR. The sample comprises 130,000 or so distinct CDR3 sequences, roughly 80% of which are singletons, and roughly 0.5% rests with the top ten. About this clonotype: Antigen: not known.

The origin of this receptor is a human donor with multiple sclerosis. The sequencing input was CD8+ T cells from PBMCs.

CDR3 sequence: CASSGLTLDRTNTEAFF. The CDR3 nucleotides are TGTGCCAGCAGCGGATTAACCCTGGACAGGACGAACACTGAAGCTTTCTTT. The chain couples TRBV9 to TRBJ1-1; 7 bases agree with TRBD1. Germline CDR1 reads SGDLS; CDR2 reads YYNGEE. The V gene end was trimmed by 3 bases and the J gene end by 1 base; junction bases not matched to a gene: 12. The length of the CDR3 is 17 residues.